Here is one T cell receptor beta chain with its context. The data derive from a study of blood T cell repertoires in COVID-19. Background on the study: Sources were T cells, B-cell-depleted T cells, or PBMCs; the material itself was cDNA or gDNA.

Trimming removed 5 bases from V and 7 bases from J; junction bases left unmatched: 13. The CDR3 spans 17 residues. The germline V gene has CDR1 LNHDA and CDR2 SQIVND (reference sequence). Methods used by the authors: Reference gene primers were amplified, and this amplification served to estimate nucleated cell counts. TCRdb keeps only in-frame clones here, not all; method: immunoSEQ multiplex PCR. Clone size and V and J calls were adopted from that table, with D and trimming inferred from the DNA. The profile shows 250,000 or so clones, 86% of them singletons. Sequenced input: peripheral blood. The rearrangement links TRBV19 to TRBJ1-6, with TRBD1 identical over 8 bases. The receptor was derived from a man in his forties with active or convalescent COVID-19. In DNA, the CDR3 is TGTGCCAGTAGTGCTCTCAGGGGAGACAGGGGAAATTCACCCCTCCACTTT. As protein: CASSALRGDRGNSPLHF.